This TCR beta chain is from a study of T-cell reconstitution after alpha-beta-depleted transplantation in children. Unique molecular identifiers were incorporated during preparation of the TCRbeta library. TCRdb re-derived calls from the PCR reads in MiXCR, one entry per CDR3 protein. This repertoire shows some 600,000 distinct CDR3 sequences, roughly 15% found once; its top ten account for approximately 1.1%. This CDR3 has 12 amino acids. V was trimmed by 2 bases and J by 5 bases, leaving 6 bases between them. CDR1 and CDR2 from the germline V gene are DFQATT and SNEGSKA (reference sequence). The material was PBMCs from the stem cell graft donor, obtained from the stem cell graft. The TCR originated in a human donor who donated a stem cell graft to a child with acute myeloid leukemia. V usage is TRBV20-1 and J usage is TRBJ2-2; unclear D gene. The CDR3 bases are TGCAGTGCTAGAATCCCGACCGGGGAGCTGTTTTTT. Translation gives CSARIPTGELFF.